This T cell receptor beta chain comes out of a study of T cell changes during pregnancy in multiple sclerosis. The CDR3 consists of 13 residues. V was pared by 2 bases and J by 7 bases, with 9 bases between. Germline lookup yields CDR1 SGHTA and CDR2 FQGTGA. Data came from immunoSEQ multiplex PCR; TCRdb stores just in-frame clones and leaves some out. Among 20,000 or so clones listed, approximately 90% were seen once. This sequence was found in a female donor in good health, enrolled as a control in a pregnancy study. The sample in question was CD8+ T cells from peripheral blood mononuclear cells, obtained in the third trimester of pregnancy. The chain uses TRBV7-3 and TRBJ2-1; no definite D call. In DNA form, the CDR3 reads TGTGCCAGCAGCTTAGTAACTTCAAATGAGCAGTTCTTC. Translating gives CASSLVTSNEQFF.